What follows are 23 T cell receptor beta chains derived from one specimen sequenced in a study of cytomegalovirus exposure and HLA in healthy donors. Researchers ran the PCR with 60 Vbeta and 13 Jbeta primers. Measured with immunoSEQ multiplex PCR; TCRdb has only the in-frame clones, and not every one. The sample yields approximately 180,000 clones, about four fifths seen once. Source material: PBMCs. These receptors were collected from a woman between 40 and 55 years old in good health and CMV-seronegative.

J is TRBJ1-2 and V is TRBV5-1; D is perhaps TRBD1 (6 bases). The CDR3 sequence is 16 residues long. Germline lookup yields CDR1 SGHRS and CDR2 YFSETQ. V was trimmed by 2 bases and J by 3 bases, leaving 17 bases between them. The CDR3 DNA reads TGCGCCAGCAGCTTCGAAATCCCGACAGGCTACTATGGCTACACCTTC. Translation gives CASSFEIPTGYYGYTF.

The chain carries TRBV7-8 and TRBJ1-4; 9 positions match TRBD1. V gave up 4 bases and J gave up 5 bases; unmatched junction bases: 14. The germline V gene has CDR1 SGHVS and CDR2 FQNEAQ. This CDR3 comprises 18 residues. Here the CDR3 DNA reads TGTGCCAGCAGCTCAATCACCGGGACAGGGAATAGCAATGAAAAACTGTTTTTT. Its translation is CASSSITGTGNSNEKLFF. Full variable domain (outside the CDR3, taken from reference TRBV7-8 and TRBJ1-4): GAGVSQSPRYKVAKRGQDVALRCDPISGHVSLFWYQQALGQGPEFLTYFQNEAQLDKSGLPSDRFFAERPEGSVSTLKIQRTQQEDSAVYLCASSSITGTGNSNEKLFFGSGTQLSVL.

The J gene is TRBJ2-1, the V gene TRBV18; TRBD2 matches 13 bases. The trim removed 3 bases at V and 6 bases at J, leaving 5 bases unmatched. This CDR3 has 16 residues. Germline V CDR1 and CDR2: KGHSH, LQKENI. The CDR3 sequence is CASSPDRLAGGNEQFF. In DNA form, the CDR3 reads TGTGCCAGCTCACCCGACAGACTAGCGGGAGGCAATGAGCAGTTCTTC. The full variable domain, completed using reference TRBV18 and TRBJ2-1, is NAGVMQNPRHLVRRRGQEARLRCSPMKGHSHVYWYRQLPEEGLKFMVYLQKENIIDESGMPKERFSAEFPKEGPSILRIQQVVRGDSAAYFCASSPDRLAGGNEQFFGPGTRLTVL.

In this sample, this clone turned up a few times. Distinct nucleotide sequences in the sample also encode this CDR3. This chain uses TRBV5-1 with TRBJ1-1; D call uncertain. This CDR3 has 14 amino acids. Trimming shortened V by 0 bases and J by 2 bases, and 8 bases separated the two germline ends. In germline, CDR1 is SGHRS, CDR2 YFSETQ. CDR3 in amino acids: CASSLGRGNTEAFF. In nucleotides, the CDR3 is TGCGCCAGCAGCTTGGGCCGGGGAAACACTGAAGCTTTCTTT.

This clone was seen once. The chain combines TRBV2 with TRBJ2-1, with D possibly TRBD2 on 6 matching bases. The germline gives CDR1 SNHLY, CDR2 FYNNEI. CDR3 length: 18 residues. V lost 4 bases to trimming and J lost 5 bases, with 24 bases between them. For the CDR3, the DNA is TGTGCCAGCAGTGGACCGCCCTTAAGGGAGGCCCCTGACAATGAGCAGTTCTTC. Translating gives CASSGPPLREAPDNEQFF. Full variable domain (missing parts from reference TRBV2 and TRBJ2-1): EPEVTQTPSHQVTQMGQEVILRCVPISNHLYFYWYRQILGQKVEFLVSFYNNEISEKSEIFDDQFSVERPDGSNFTLKIRSTKLEDSAMYFCASSGPPLREAPDNEQFFGPGTRLTVL.

This clone was counted a few times. V usage is TRBV30 and J usage is TRBJ1-2, with unresolved D. V shed 0 bases and J shed 5 bases, with 13 bases lying between them. Per the germline V gene, CDR1 is GTSNPN and CDR2 is SVGIG (reference sequence). There are 14 residues in the CDR3. In DNA form, the CDR3 reads TGTGCCTGGAGTGTACTACCCACCTATTATGGCTACACCTTC. The encoded protein is CAWSVLPTYYGYTF.

The chain has TRBV9 and TRBJ2-7, with TRBD2 matching 8 bases. V shed 4 bases and J 2 bases; nucleotides not matched to a gene: 11. The CDR3 runs 16 residues. Germline V lookup: CDR1 SGDLS, CDR2 YYNGEE. The CDR3 loop reads CASSSRSGSVTYEQYF. CDR3 DNA: TGTGCCAGCAGCTCGAGGAGCGGGAGTGTCACCTACGAGCAGTACTTC.

This chain uses TRBV7-3 with TRBJ1-1; a weak D match, TRBD1 (5 bases). This CDR3 has 13 amino acids. In germline, CDR1 is SGHTA, CDR2 FQGTGA. V was clipped by 0 bases and J by 6 bases, with 8 bases between them. CDR3 DNA: TGTGCCAGCAGCTTAACTGAAGGGGCTGAAGCTTTCTTT. Its protein is CASSLTEGAEAFF. Filled out from reference TRBV7-3 and TRBJ1-1, the complete variable domain reads GAGVSQTPSNKVTEKGKYVELRCDPISGHTALYWYRQSLGQGPEFLIYFQGTGAADDSGLPNDRFFAVRPEGSVSTLKIQRTERGDSAVYLCASSLTEGAEAFFGQGTRLTVV.

This clone was observed a single time. The chain joins TRBV9 to TRBJ1-1, with TRBD1 identical over 7 bases. Germline-derived CDR1 and CDR2 are SGDLS and YYNGEE. V trimming: 3 bases; J trimming: 1 base; junction bases outside the gene matches: 9. This CDR3 contains 16 residues. CDR3 region: CASSGKDRAPNTEAFF. CDR3 coding DNA: TGTGCCAGCAGCGGAAAAGACAGGGCCCCGAACACTGAAGCTTTCTTT.

V gene TRBV30 combines with J gene TRBJ2-4, with 9 bases that match TRBD1. Germline values: CDR1 GTSNPN, CDR2 SVGIG (reference sequence). V was pared by 4 bases and J by 6 bases, with 4 bases of the junction left unmatched. This CDR3 is built from 13 residues. CDR3 residues: CAWTPTGGNIQYF. In DNA, the CDR3 is TGTGCCTGGACCCCGACAGGGGGAAACATTCAGTACTTC.

This chain links TRBV9 with TRBJ2-1, with D perhaps matching TRBD2 (5 bases). V lost 0 bases and J 2 bases, leaving 18 bases between the germline ends. This CDR3 has 18 amino acids. Germline values: CDR1 SGDLS, CDR2 YYNGEE. Written as DNA, the CDR3 is TGTGCCAGCAGCGTAGTCCTAAGGAGGCTAGTAACCTACAATGAGCAGTTCTTC. Its protein is CASSVVLRRLVTYNEQFF.

The genes are TRBV18 and TRBJ1-5; D gene unclear. The CDR3 is 13 amino acids. Trimming removed 2 bases at V and 5 bases at J, with 7 bases between. CDR1 and CDR2 (germline): KGHSH, LQKENI. CDR3 DNA sequence: TGTGCCAGCTCACCAATGTCAGATCAGCCCCAGCATTTT. It yields the protein CASSPMSDQPQHF.

The V and J genes are TRBV7-9 and TRBJ2-5; a weak D match, TRBD2 (7 bases). Looked up from germline, CDR1 is SEHNR and CDR2 is FQNEAQ (reference sequence). V shed 5 bases and J shed 5 bases, with 21 bases lying between them. The CDR3 runs to 16 residues. CDR3 DNA sequence: TGTGCCAGCAGCGGACCCGGGGGGCAGGGGAGGGAGACCCAGTACTTC. Encoded protein: CASSGPGGQGRETQYF.

The chain has TRBV6-1 and TRBJ2-1; 7 bases align to TRBD1. Germline V gene sequence: CDR1 MNHNS, CDR2 SASEGT. V lost 3 bases and J lost 0; bases outside the gene matches: 8. The CDR3 is 17 amino acids. The CDR3 bases are TGTGCCAGCAGTGACACTTTGGGACAGAGCTCCTACAATGAGCAGTTCTTC. Its translation: CASSDTLGQSSYNEQFF.

The chain carries TRBV11-3 and TRBJ2-5; weak D call: TRBD1 (5 bases). The assigned J gene may be wrong: the sequence end matches TRBJ2-7 better. There are 13 residues in the CDR3. The germline V gene encodes CDR1 SGHNT and CDR2 YENEEA. The CDR3 reads CASSAGYSYEQYF. The CDR3 coding sequence is TGTGCCAGCAGCGCAGGGTACTCCTACGAGCAGTACTTC.

The rearrangement uses TRBV9 and TRBJ2-3; TRBD1 is a possible D gene (6 bases). The ends were cut back, 4 bases at V and 0 bases at J, with 6 bases in the middle. The germline CDR1 and CDR2 sequences are SGDLS and YYNGEE. The CDR3 runs 13 residues. The CDR3: CASSRGSTDTQYF. For the CDR3, the DNA is TGTGCCAGCAGCAGGGGGAGCACAGATACGCAGTATTTT.

V is TRBV6-6 and J is TRBJ1-5; D gene uncertain. CDR1 and CDR2 (germline): MNHNY, SVGAGI (reference sequence). This CDR3 comprises 13 residues. Trimming stripped 1 base from V and 7 bases from J, with 8 bases between. CDR3 residues: CASSYLTEQPQHF. CDR3 coding DNA: TGTGCCAGCAGTTACTTAACGGAGCAGCCCCAGCATTTT.

This chain links TRBV30 with TRBJ2-1; 7 bases are a match to TRBD1. The V gene end was trimmed by 5 bases and the J gene end by 6 bases; junction bases not matched to a gene: 7. CDR1 is GTSNPN and CDR2 is SVGIG in the germline V gene (reference sequence). This CDR3 is built from 13 residues. The CDR3 loop is CAWGQVPLNEQFF. DNA of the CDR3: TGTGCCTGGGGACAGGTGCCCCTCAATGAGCAGTTCTTC.

This CDR3 is CAISESGLGGAEQYF. CDR3 DNA sequence: TGTGCCATCAGTGAGTCTGGGCTAGGCGGGGCCGAGCAGTACTTC. The chain couples TRBV10-3 to TRBJ2-5; perhaps TRBD2 as D (6 bases). The J call may be incorrect, as the DNA end agrees better with TRBJ2-7. The CDR3 totals 15 residues. Germline V gene lookup returns CDR1 ENHRY and CDR2 SYGVKD.

The chain employs TRBV2 and TRBJ2-7; 7 nucleotides line up with TRBD1. The CDR3 covers 15 residues. CDR1 SNHLY and CDR2 FYNNEI come from the germline V gene. V dropped 4 bases and J dropped 4; count of bases not matched to a gene: 10. CDR3 amino acids: CASSGRRGRNYEQYF. Written as DNA, the CDR3 is TGTGCCAGCAGTGGTCGAAGGGGGCGAAATTACGAGCAGTACTTC. Filled out from reference TRBV2 and TRBJ2-7, the complete variable domain reads EPEVTQTPSHQVTQMGQEVILRCVPISNHLYFYWYRQILGQKVEFLVSFYNNEISEKSEIFDDQFSVERPDGSNFTLKIRSTKLEDSAMYFCASSGRRGRNYEQYFGPGTRLTVT.

The chain is built from TRBV7-3 and TRBJ2-5; 12 bases line up with TRBD2. With 4 bases clipped from V and 4 bases from J, the junction kept 13 bases outside the gene matches. CDR1 SGHTA and CDR2 FQGTGA come from the germline V gene. The CDR3 sequence is 18 residues long. The CDR3 sequence: CASSSTPGTSGSRETQYF. CDR3 coding DNA: TGTGCCAGCAGCTCCACGCCCGGGACTAGCGGGTCCCGAGAGACCCAGTACTTC.

The rearrangement joins TRBV6-1 to TRBJ2-7; a weak D match, TRBD1 (5 bases). Germline assignment: CDR1 MNHNS and CDR2 SASEGT. The CDR3 runs to 15 residues. Trimming shortened V by 4 bases and J by 2 bases, and 15 bases separated the two germline ends. The CDR3, as DNA: TGTGCCAGCAGTGGGGTTCTGGGGCCCACCTACGAGCAGTACTTC. This translates into CASSGVLGPTYEQYF.

The rearrangement links TRBV11-2 to TRBJ2-2; 9 bases agree with TRBD2. V was pared by 2 bases and J by 3 bases, with 4 bases of the junction left unmatched. The CDR3 has 16 amino acids. Germline V gene sequence: CDR1 SGHAT, CDR2 FQNNGV. The DNA for the CDR3 is TGTGCCAGCAGCTTATCTAGCGGGATGGACACCGGGGAGCTGTTTTTT. This sequence encodes CASSLSSGMDTGELFF.